This T cell receptor (beta chain) emerged from a study of preoperative IRX-2 immunotherapy in early breast cancer. Using immunoSEQ multiplex PCR, the repertoire was profiled, and TCRdb retains in-frame clones only, with some absent. The data contain about 32,000 clones, roughly four fifths of them seen just once; the ten biggest clones take up approximately 2.7%. V was cut by 5 bases and J by 2 bases, with 21 bases left in between. The CDR3 runs to 17 residues. The treatment denotes: preoperative locoregional IRX-2 cytokine immunotherapy. Samples came from a phase Ib trial of preoperative locoregional IRX-2 cytokine immunotherapy.

This clonotype was sampled from a human donor with breast cancer. Sequenced here: lymph node tissue, sampled from a patient treated with IRX-2 immunotherapy. The V call is TRBV7-1, the J call TRBJ2-5, with D perhaps matching TRBD2 (6 bases). TRBV7-1 is designated an ORF whose function remains uncertain. The CDR3 here is CASSRLSGTGTQETQYF. The CDR3 bases are TGTGCCAGCAGCCGCTTGTCGGGGACGGGGACTCAAGAGACCCAGTACTTC.